What follows are 30 T cell receptor beta chains derived from one specimen sequenced in a study of blood T cell repertoires in COVID-19. The protocol was immunoSEQ multiplex PCR, while the TCRdb copy is restricted to in-frame clones and leaves out a portion. The sample carries 170,000 or so clones, roughly 89% recorded once. Source material: peripheral blood. The receptors derive from an older woman with COVID-19, enrolled during active disease.

The chain links TRBV20-1 to TRBJ1-5; D is undetermined. The CDR3 covers 14 residues. The germline V gene has CDR1 DFQATT and CDR2 SNEGSKA (reference sequence). The V end lost 3 bases, the J end lost 3 bases, and 12 bases lay between the germline ends. The CDR3 region has the DNA TGCAGTGCTAGTATATCGGGGTTCAATCAGCCCCAGCATTTT. As protein: CSASISGFNQPQHF.

The CDR3 sequence: CASKGRGQFF. The DNA of the CDR3 is TGTGCCAGCAAGGGGAGGGGGCAGTTCTTC. This chain connects TRBV2 to TRBJ2-1, with TRBD2 identical over 7 bases. Germline assignment: CDR1 SNHLY and CDR2 FYNNEI. The CDR3 is made up of 10 amino acids. Trimming removed 7 bases from V and 12 bases from J; junction bases left unmatched: 3. Combining the CDR3 with reference TRBV2 and TRBJ2-1 gives the whole variable domain EPEVTQTPSHQVTQMGQEVILRCVPISNHLYFYWYRQILGQKVEFLVSFYNNEISEKSEIFDDQFSVERPDGSNFTLKIRSTKLEDSAMYFCASKGRGQFFGPGTRLTVL.

V gene TRBV5-5 combines with J gene TRBJ1-1; weak D call: TRBD1 (5 bases). Germline V lookup: CDR1 SGHKS, CDR2 YYEKEE (reference sequence). V was pared by 4 bases and J by 1 base, with 11 bases between. This CDR3 contains 14 residues. CDR3 DNA sequence: TGTGCCAGCAGCCTAGACAGTCGGAACACTGAAGCTTTCTTT. Translated, it gives CASSLDSRNTEAFF.

The CDR3 DNA reads TGTGCCAGCAGCCGTGGGCTACACAATGAGCAGTTCTTC. Its translation: CASSRGLHNEQFF. The V call is TRBV3-1 (or the pseudogene TRBV3-2), the J call TRBJ2-1; D unclear. Germline values: CDR1 LGHDT, CDR2 YNNKEL (reference sequence). This CDR3 has 13 residues. V lost 4 bases and J 5 bases, leaving 9 bases between the germline ends.

V gene TRBV7-2 combines with J gene TRBJ2-3, with a weak D call TRBD2 (5 bases). V lost 3 bases, J lost 0 bases, and 10 bases lay in between. The germline V gene encodes CDR1 SGHTA and CDR2 FQGNSA. CDR3 length: 15 residues. CDR3 region: CASSFISVSTDTQYF. For the CDR3, the DNA is TGTGCCAGCAGCTTTATTAGCGTCAGCACAGATACGCAGTATTTT.

This sequence joins TRBV9 and TRBJ2-1; D possibly corresponds to TRBD2 (5 bases). Germline values: CDR1 SGDLS, CDR2 YYNGEE. The CDR3 consists of 15 residues. The V gene lost 0 bases and the J gene lost 1 base, with 8 bases spanning the gap. The CDR3 here is CASSVDPGSYNEQFF. The CDR3, as DNA: TGTGCCAGCAGCGTAGACCCGGGGTCCTACAATGAGCAGTTCTTC.

V is TRBV28 and J is TRBJ2-1; tentatively, D is TRBD2 (6 bases). The length of the CDR3 is 15 residues. Germline assignment: CDR1 MDHEN and CDR2 SYDVKM. Trimming removed 5 bases at V and 4 bases at J, with 15 bases between. CDR3 loop: CASSPSGGVYNEQFF. CDR3 bases: TGTGCCAGCAGTCCCAGCGGCGGGGTTTACAATGAGCAGTTCTTC.

The chain joins TRBV15 to TRBJ1-5; possibly TRBD1 for D (5 bases). From germline, CDR1 is LNHNV and CDR2 YYDKDF (reference sequence). The CDR3 has 12 amino acids. The V end was cut by 5 bases, the J end by 9 bases, with 11 bases between. CDR3 residues: CATSSGPGPQHF. CDR3 coding DNA: TGTGCCACCAGCTCAGGGCCGGGGCCCCAGCATTTT.

The rearrangement joins TRBV3-1 (or the pseudogene TRBV3-2) to TRBJ1-5, with 7 bases aligning to TRBD1. This CDR3 contains 15 residues. Trimming took 4 bases from V and 6 from J; bases not matched to a gene: 9. CDR1 is LGHDT, CDR2 YNNKEL, per germline (reference sequence). The CDR3 reads CASSRGQAAGQPQHF. The CDR3 DNA sequence: TGTGCCAGCAGCCGTGGACAGGCTGCGGGTCAGCCCCAGCATTTT.

The chain recombines TRBV10-3 with TRBJ1-2, with TRBD1 matching 9 bases. Germline V CDR1 and CDR2: ENHRY, SYGVKD. Losses at the gene ends were 0 bases for V and 6 bases for J; bases not matched to a gene: 5. CDR3 length: 15 residues. The CDR3 DNA reads TGTGCCATCAGTGAGTCGGGACAGGGTAGAAATGGCTACACCTTC. Protein product: CAISESGQGRNGYTF.

The V gene is TRBV30, the J gene TRBJ2-6; a weak D match, TRBD2 (6 bases). Germline lookup yields CDR1 GTSNPN and CDR2 SVGIG (reference sequence). The V and J ends lost 4 bases and 0 bases respectively, with 13 bases between them. There are 16 residues in the CDR3. The CDR3 nucleotides read TGTGCCTGGACGCGAGGGGACTTCTCTGGGGCCAACGTCCTGACTTTC. Translation: CAWTRGDFSGANVLTF. The full variable domain, its missing parts supplied by reference TRBV30 and TRBJ2-6, is SQTIHQWPATLVQPVGSPLSLECTVEGTSNPNLYWYRQAAGRGLQLLFYSVGIGQISSEVPQNLSASRPQDRQFILSSKKLLLSDSGFYLCAWTRGDFSGANVLTFGAGSRLTVL.

This chain uses TRBV5-1 with TRBJ2-2, with 9 bases matching TRBD2. Germline V gene lookup returns CDR1 SGHRS and CDR2 YFSETQ. The V gene end was trimmed by 1 base and the J gene end by 6 bases; junction bases not matched to a gene: 4. This CDR3 has 15 residues. CDR3 region: CASSLISGSPGELFF. As DNA, the CDR3 is TGCGCCAGCAGCTTGATTAGCGGGAGCCCCGGGGAGCTGTTTTTT.

The genes are TRBV5-1 and TRBJ2-7, with 8 positions matching TRBD1. Germline assignment: CDR1 SGHRS and CDR2 YFSETQ. Unmatched junction bases numbered 2, after V lost 0 bases and J lost 3 bases. The CDR3 consists of 14 residues. DNA for the CDR3: TGCGCCAGCAGCTTGGGTACAGGGGGCTACGAGCAGTACTTC. Encoded protein: CASSLGTGGYEQYF.

V and J are TRBV4-1 and TRBJ2-1, with D tentatively TRBD2 (6 bases). This CDR3 has 15 residues. From germline, CDR1 is MGHRA and CDR2 YSYEKL. V was cut by 8 bases and J by 0 bases, with 14 bases left in between. The DNA of the CDR3 is TGCGCCAGCTCCCCGACCGGGAGCTCCTACAATGAGCAGTTCTTC. As protein: CASSPTGSSYNEQFF.

V and J are TRBV28 and TRBJ1-5; TRBD1 agrees at 9 bases. This CDR3 contains 15 residues. After removal of 8 bases from V and 3 bases from J, the junction contained 8 bases not matched to a gene. Germline lookup yields CDR1 MDHEN and CDR2 SYDVKM. This CDR3 reads CASEQGALHNQPQHF. The CDR3 DNA reads as TGTGCCAGCGAACAGGGGGCGCTTCACAATCAGCCCCAGCATTTT.

The chain recombines TRBV5-4 with TRBJ2-7; a possible D gene is TRBD1 (6 bases). The germline CDR1 and CDR2 sequences are SGHNT and YYREEE (reference sequence). Trimming cost V 0 bases and J 5 bases, with 12 bases left between them. The CDR3 covers 14 residues. The CDR3, as DNA: TGTGCCAGCAGCTTGGGGACAGCCTCGAACGAGCAGTACTTC. Translating it yields CASSLGTASNEQYF.

This clone was counted at least ten times. The chain couples TRBV27 to TRBJ1-6, with D possibly TRBD1 on 5 matching bases. V lost 4 bases and J lost 5, with 15 bases in between. Germline values: CDR1 MNHEY, CDR2 SMNVEV (reference sequence). This CDR3 is 16 amino acids long. In DNA form, the CDR3 reads TGTGCCAGCAGTTCCCTACGAACAGGCAATAATTCACCCCTCCACTTT. Encoded protein: CASSSLRTGNNSPLHF.

The genes are TRBV11-3 and TRBJ2-7, with a weak D call TRBD1 (5 bases). The CDR3 is 14 residues long. Germline assignment: CDR1 SGHNT and CDR2 YENEEA. V lost 5 bases and J lost 3, with 14 bases in between. Here the CDR3 DNA reads TGTGCCAGCAGCCATAGACAGTCCTTCTACGAGCAGTACTTC. It translates to CASSHRQSFYEQYF.

This clone was counted once. V and J are TRBV5-1 and TRBJ2-3, with 7 bases identical to TRBD2. Germline CDR1 SGHRS, CDR2 YFSETQ. Trimming at V came to 5 bases and at J to 4 bases, leaving 7 bases not matched to a gene. This CDR3 is built from 14 residues. The CDR3 region has the DNA TGCGCCAGCAGTATGACTAGCACTTCAGATACGCAGTATTTT. Translated: CASSMTSTSDTQYF.

The gene calls are TRBV28 and TRBJ1-3; D might be TRBD1 (6 bases). Germline CDR1 MDHEN, CDR2 SYDVKM. This CDR3 has 17 residues. Trimming took off 3 bases at V and 1 base at J, with 16 bases between the two ends. The CDR3 coding sequence is TGTGCCAGCAGTTTCGGGGGAGGGGGGGTTTCTGGAAACACCATATATTTT. Protein: CASSFGGGGVSGNTIYF.

The chain links TRBV9 to TRBJ2-3; TRBD2 might be the D (6 bases). This CDR3 contains 16 residues. Deletions cut 4 bases from V and 2 bases from J, with 17 bases between. CDR1 and CDR2 (germline): SGDLS, YYNGEE. CDR3 bases: TGTGCCAGCAGCTCGATTGGGGGGACTGCCACAGATACGCAGTATTTT. This sequence encodes CASSSIGGTATDTQYF.

The V gene is TRBV30, the J gene TRBJ1-5; no definite D call. CDR1 and CDR2 from the germline V gene are GTSNPN and SVGIG (reference sequence). This CDR3 has 12 residues. V was trimmed by 2 bases and J by 7 bases, leaving 9 bases between them. CDR3 nucleotides: TGTGCCTGGAGTAGACAAGACCAGCCCCAGCATTTT. Translated: CAWSRQDQPQHF.

This chain uses TRBV24-1 with TRBJ2-2, with D possibly being TRBD2 (5 bases). Germline-derived CDR1 and CDR2 are KGHDR and SFDVKD. The ends were cut back, 3 bases at V and 1 base at J, with 11 bases in the middle. The CDR3 spans 16 residues. CDR3: CATSDTGLLNTGELFF. The CDR3 nucleotides read TGTGCCACCAGTGATACCGGACTCTTGAACACCGGGGAGCTGTTTTTT.

The V and J genes are TRBV29-1 and TRBJ2-7; D is perhaps TRBD1 (5 bases). Germline values: CDR1 SQVTM, CDR2 ANQGSEA. The CDR3 runs to 17 residues. Trimming shortened V by 3 bases and J by 2 bases, and 23 bases separated the two germline ends. The DNA of the CDR3 is TGCAGCGTTGACAAAACCCTAAATCTGACAGAAACCTACGAGCAGTACTTC. This sequence encodes CSVDKTLNLTETYEQYF.

V and J are TRBV7-2 and TRBJ1-3, with D possibly being TRBD1 (6 bases). V was pared by 5 bases and J by 0 bases, with 14 bases between. The CDR3 extends over 16 amino acids. In germline, CDR1 is SGHTA, CDR2 FQGNSA. CDR3 in amino acids: CASSQGGITSGNTIYF. As DNA, the CDR3 is TGTGCCAGCAGCCAAGGGGGAATTACCTCTGGAAACACCATATATTTT.

The J gene is TRBJ1-6, the V gene TRBV19; 7 bases match TRBD1. This CDR3 contains 15 residues. The junction had 5 bases not matched to a gene; V was cut back by 9 bases and J by 0 bases. From germline, CDR1 is LNHDA and CDR2 SQIVND (reference sequence). The CDR3 coding sequence is TGTGCCAGCGGGAGGGACAGCTCCTATAATTCACCCCTCCACTTT. This translates into CASGRDSSYNSPLHF.

This chain links TRBV5-1 with TRBJ2-5, with a tentative D call TRBD1 (5 bases). Germline V CDR1 and CDR2: SGHRS, YFSETQ. This CDR3 comprises 14 residues. V was clipped by 4 bases and J by 2 bases, with 12 bases between them. As DNA, the CDR3 is TGCGCCAGCAGCACAGGACGGAGACAAGAGACCCAGTACTTC. It specifies CASSTGRRQETQYF.

The rearrangement uses TRBV4-3 and TRBJ2-3; 10 nucleotides agree with TRBD2. Germline CDR1 and CDR2: LGHNA and YSLEER. Unmatched junction bases numbered 10, after V lost 4 bases and J lost 0 bases. The CDR3 spans 18 residues. CDR3 region: CASSLNPRTSGSTDTQYF. The CDR3, as DNA: TGCGCCAGCAGCCTGAACCCCAGGACTAGCGGTAGCACAGATACGCAGTATTTT.

The chain has TRBV11-2 and TRBJ2-7, with TRBD1 matching over 7 bases. Losses at the gene ends were 5 bases for V and 12 bases for J; bases not matched to a gene: 7. There are 11 residues in the CDR3. The germline V gene has CDR1 SGHAT and CDR2 FQNNGV. The CDR3 loop is CASSLKTGLYF. The CDR3 DNA follows: TGTGCCAGCAGCCTCAAGACAGGGTTGTACTTC.

V is TRBV5-1 and J is TRBJ2-6; TRBD2 might be the D (5 bases). This CDR3 spans 18 amino acids. V was pared by 0 bases and J by 3 bases, with 16 bases between. Germline V lookup: CDR1 SGHRS, CDR2 YFSETQ. CDR3 loop: CASSLERGFGVGANVLTF. The CDR3 nucleotides are TGCGCCAGCAGCTTGGAACGGGGTTTTGGGGTTGGGGCCAACGTCCTGACTTTC.